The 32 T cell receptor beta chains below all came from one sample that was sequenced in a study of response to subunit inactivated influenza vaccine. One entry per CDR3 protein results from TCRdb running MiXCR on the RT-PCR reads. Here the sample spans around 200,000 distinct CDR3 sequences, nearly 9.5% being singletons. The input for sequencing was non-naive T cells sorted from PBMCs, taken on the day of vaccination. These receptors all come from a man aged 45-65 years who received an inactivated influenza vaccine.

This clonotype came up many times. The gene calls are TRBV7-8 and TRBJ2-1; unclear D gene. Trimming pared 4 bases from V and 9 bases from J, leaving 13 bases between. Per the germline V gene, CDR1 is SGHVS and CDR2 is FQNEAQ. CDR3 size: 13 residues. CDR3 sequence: CASSSIERGEQFF. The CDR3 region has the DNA TGTGCCAGCAGCTCAATAGAGAGAGGTGAGCAGTTCTTC.

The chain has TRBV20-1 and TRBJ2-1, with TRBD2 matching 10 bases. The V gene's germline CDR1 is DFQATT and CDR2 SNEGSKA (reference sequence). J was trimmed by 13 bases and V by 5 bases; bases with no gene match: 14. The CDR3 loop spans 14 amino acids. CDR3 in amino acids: CSAVSGGAFRAQFF. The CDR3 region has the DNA TGCAGTGCTGTGAGCGGGGGGGCCTTTCGGGCTCAGTTCTTC.

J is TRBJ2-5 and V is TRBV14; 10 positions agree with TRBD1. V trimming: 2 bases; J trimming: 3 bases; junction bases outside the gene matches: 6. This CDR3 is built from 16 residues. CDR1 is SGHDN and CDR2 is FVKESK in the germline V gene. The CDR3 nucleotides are TGTGCCAGCAGCCAATTTCGGACAGGGGGTAAAGAGACCCAGTACTTC. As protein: CASSQFRTGGKETQYF.

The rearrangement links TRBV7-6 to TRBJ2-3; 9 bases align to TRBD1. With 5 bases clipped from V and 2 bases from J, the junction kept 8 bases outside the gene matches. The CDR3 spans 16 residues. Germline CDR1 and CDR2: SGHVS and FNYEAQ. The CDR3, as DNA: TGTGCCAGCAGCCCTATAACAGGGGGCTCCACAGATACGCAGTATTTT. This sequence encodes CASSPITGGSTDTQYF.

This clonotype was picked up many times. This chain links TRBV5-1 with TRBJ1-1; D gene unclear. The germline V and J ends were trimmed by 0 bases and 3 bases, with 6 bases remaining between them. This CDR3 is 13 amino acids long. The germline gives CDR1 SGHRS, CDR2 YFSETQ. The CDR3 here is CASSLALHTEAFF. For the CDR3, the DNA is TGCGCCAGCAGCTTGGCCCTCCACACTGAAGCTTTCTTT.

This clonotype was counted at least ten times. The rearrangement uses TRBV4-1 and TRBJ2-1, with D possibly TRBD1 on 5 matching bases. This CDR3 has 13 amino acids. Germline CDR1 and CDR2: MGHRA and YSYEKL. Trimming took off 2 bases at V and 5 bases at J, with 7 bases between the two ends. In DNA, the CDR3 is TGCGCCAGCAGCCAAAGGGGCAACAATGAGCAGTTCTTC. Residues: CASSQRGNNEQFF.

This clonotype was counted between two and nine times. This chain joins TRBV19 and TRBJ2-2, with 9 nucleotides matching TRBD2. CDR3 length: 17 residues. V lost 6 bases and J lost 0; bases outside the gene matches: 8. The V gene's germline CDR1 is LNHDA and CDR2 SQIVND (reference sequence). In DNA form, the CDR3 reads TGTGCCAGTAGAAGCCCGACTAGCGGACCGAACACCGGGGAGCTGTTTTTT. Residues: CASRSPTSGPNTGELFF.

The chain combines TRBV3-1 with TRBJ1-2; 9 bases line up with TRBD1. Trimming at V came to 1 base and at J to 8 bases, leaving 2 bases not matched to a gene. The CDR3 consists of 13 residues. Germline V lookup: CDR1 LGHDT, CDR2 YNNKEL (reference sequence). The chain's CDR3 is CASSQGQGVGYTF. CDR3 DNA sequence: TGTGCCAGCAGCCAAGGACAGGGGGTCGGCTACACCTTC.

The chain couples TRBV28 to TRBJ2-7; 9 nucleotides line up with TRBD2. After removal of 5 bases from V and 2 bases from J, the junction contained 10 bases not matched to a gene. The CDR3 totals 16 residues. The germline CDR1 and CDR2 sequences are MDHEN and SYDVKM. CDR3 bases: TGTGCCAGCAGTCCCAGATATAGCGGGAGACCCTACGAGCAGTACTTC. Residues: CASSPRYSGRPYEQYF. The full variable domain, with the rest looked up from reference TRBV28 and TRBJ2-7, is DVKVTQSSRYLVKRTGEKVFLECVQDMDHENMFWYRQDPGLGLRLIYFSYDVKMKEKGDIPEGYSVSREKKERFSLILESASTNQTSMYLCASSPRYSGRPYEQYFGPGTRLTVT.

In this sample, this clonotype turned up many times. This CDR3 reads CSVGRQGLSTDTQYF. The DNA of the CDR3 is TGCAGCGTCGGTAGACAGGGCCTAAGCACAGATACGCAGTATTTT. J is TRBJ2-3 and V is TRBV29-1, with TRBD1 identical over 7 bases. Germline-derived CDR1 and CDR2 are SQVTM and ANQGSEA. The CDR3 spans 15 residues. Unmatched junction bases numbered 9, after V lost 6 bases and J lost 0 bases.

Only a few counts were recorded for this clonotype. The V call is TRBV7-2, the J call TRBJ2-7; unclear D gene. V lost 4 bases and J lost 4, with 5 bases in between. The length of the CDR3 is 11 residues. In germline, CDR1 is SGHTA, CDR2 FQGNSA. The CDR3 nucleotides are TGTGCCAGCAGCTCGGAGTACGAGCAGTACTTC. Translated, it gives CASSSEYEQYF.

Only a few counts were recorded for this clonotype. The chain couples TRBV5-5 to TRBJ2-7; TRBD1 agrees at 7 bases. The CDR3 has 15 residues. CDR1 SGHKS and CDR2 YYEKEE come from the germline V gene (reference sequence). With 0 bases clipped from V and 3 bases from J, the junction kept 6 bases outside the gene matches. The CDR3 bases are TGTGCCAGCAGCTTGGCTACAGGGGAAATCTACGAGCAGTACTTC. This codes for CASSLATGEIYEQYF.

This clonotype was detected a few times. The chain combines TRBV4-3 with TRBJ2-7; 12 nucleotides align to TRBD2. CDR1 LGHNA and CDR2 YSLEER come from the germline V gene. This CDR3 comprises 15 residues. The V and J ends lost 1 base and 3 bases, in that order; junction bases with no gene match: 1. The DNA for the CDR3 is TGCGCCAGCAGCCAAGCACTAGCGGGGGGCTACGAGCAGTACTTC. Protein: CASSQALAGGYEQYF.

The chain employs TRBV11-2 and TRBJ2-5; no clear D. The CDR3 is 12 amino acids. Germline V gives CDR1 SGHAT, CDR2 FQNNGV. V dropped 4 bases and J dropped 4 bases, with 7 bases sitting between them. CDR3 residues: CASSSNGETQYF. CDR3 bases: TGTGCCAGCAGCTCCAACGGAGAGACCCAGTACTTC. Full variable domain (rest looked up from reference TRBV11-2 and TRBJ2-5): EAGVAQSPRYKIIEKRQSVAFWCNPISGHATLYWYQQILGQGPKLLIQFQNNGVVDDSQLPKDRFSAERLKGVDSTLKIQPAKLEDSAVYLCASSSNGETQYFGPGTRLLVL.

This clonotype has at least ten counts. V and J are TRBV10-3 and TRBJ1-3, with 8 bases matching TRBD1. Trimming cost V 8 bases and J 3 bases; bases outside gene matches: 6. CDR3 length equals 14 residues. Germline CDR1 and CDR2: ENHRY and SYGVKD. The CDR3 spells CAIGQGLGGNTIYF. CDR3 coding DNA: TGTGCCATCGGACAGGGCTTAGGTGGAAACACCATATATTTT.

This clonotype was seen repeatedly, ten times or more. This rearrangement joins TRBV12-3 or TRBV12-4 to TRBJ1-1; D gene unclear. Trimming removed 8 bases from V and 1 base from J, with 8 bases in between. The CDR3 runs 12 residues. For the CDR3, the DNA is TGTGCCAGCGGCCGTGGGAACACTGAAGCTTTCTTT. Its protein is CASGRGNTEAFF.

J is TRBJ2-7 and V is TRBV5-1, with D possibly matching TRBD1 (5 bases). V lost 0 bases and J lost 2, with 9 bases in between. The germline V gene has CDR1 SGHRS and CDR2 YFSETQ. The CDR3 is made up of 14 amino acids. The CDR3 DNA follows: TGCGCCAGCAGCTTGGAGTCAGGGCCCTACGAGCAGTACTTC. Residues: CASSLESGPYEQYF.

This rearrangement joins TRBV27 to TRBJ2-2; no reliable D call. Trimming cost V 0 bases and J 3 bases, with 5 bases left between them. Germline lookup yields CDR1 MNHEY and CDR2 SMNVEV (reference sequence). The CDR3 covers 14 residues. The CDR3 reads CASSLSFDTGELFF. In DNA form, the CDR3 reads TGTGCCAGCAGTTTATCATTCGACACCGGGGAGCTGTTTTTT.

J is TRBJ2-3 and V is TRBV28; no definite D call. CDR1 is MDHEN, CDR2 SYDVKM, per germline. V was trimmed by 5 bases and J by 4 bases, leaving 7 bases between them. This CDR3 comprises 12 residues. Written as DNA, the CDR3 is TGTGCCAGCAGTCCGCTAGCAGATACGCAGTATTTT. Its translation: CASSPLADTQYF.

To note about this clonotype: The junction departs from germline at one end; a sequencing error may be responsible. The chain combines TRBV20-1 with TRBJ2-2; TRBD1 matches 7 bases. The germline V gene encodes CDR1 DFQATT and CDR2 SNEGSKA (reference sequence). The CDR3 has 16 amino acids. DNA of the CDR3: TGCTGTGCTAGAACCCCGACAGGGTCGGGGACCGGGGAGCTGTTTTTT. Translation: CCARTPTGSGTGELFF.

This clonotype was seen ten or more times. The CDR3 region has the DNA TGTGCCAGCAGCGTAGATGGGGGGTCCTACGAGCAGTACTTC. Translation: CASSVDGGSYEQYF. The V and J genes are TRBV9 and TRBJ2-7, with D possibly matching TRBD2 (6 bases). Per the germline V gene, CDR1 is SGDLS and CDR2 is YYNGEE. Trimming cost V 0 bases and J 1 base, with 8 bases left between them. The CDR3 length is 14 residues.

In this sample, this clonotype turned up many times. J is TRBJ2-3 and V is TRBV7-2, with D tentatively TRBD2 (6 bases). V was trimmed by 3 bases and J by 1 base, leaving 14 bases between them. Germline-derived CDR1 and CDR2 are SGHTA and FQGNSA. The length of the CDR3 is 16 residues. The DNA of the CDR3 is TGTGCCAGCAGCTTTCGGGGGTCGGGCGGCACAGATACGCAGTATTTT. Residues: CASSFRGSGGTDTQYF.

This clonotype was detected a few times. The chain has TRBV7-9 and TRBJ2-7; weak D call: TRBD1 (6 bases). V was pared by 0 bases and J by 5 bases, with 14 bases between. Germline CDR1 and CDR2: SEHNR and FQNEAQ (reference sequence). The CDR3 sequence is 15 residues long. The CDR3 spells CASSLAHRVKDEQYF. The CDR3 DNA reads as TGTGCCAGCAGCTTAGCGCACAGGGTGAAGGACGAGCAGTACTTC.

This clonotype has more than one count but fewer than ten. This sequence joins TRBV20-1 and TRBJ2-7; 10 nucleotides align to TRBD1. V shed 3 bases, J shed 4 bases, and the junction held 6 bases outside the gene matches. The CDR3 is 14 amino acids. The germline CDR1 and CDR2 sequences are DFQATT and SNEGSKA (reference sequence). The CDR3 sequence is CSASPDRGLYEQYF. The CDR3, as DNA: TGCAGTGCTAGTCCCGACAGGGGGCTATACGAGCAGTACTTC.

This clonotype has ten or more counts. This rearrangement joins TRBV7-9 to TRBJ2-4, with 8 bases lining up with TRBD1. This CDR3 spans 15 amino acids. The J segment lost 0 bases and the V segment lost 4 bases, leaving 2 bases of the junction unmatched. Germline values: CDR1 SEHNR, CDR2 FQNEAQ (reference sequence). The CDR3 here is CASSSGQEAKNIQYF. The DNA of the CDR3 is TGTGCCAGCAGCTCGGGACAGGAAGCCAAAAACATTCAGTACTTC.

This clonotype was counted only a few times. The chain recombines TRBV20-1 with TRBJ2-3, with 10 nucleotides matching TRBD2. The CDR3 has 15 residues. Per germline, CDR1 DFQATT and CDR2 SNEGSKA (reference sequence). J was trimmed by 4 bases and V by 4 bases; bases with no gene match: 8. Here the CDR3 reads CSAIISGRDADTQYF. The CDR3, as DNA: TGCAGTGCTATTATCAGCGGGAGGGACGCAGATACGCAGTATTTT.

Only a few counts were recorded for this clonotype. The CDR3 here is CSATWTGGRYEQYF. CDR3 in DNA: TGCAGTGCCACATGGACAGGGGGCAGGTACGAGCAGTACTTC. This chain links TRBV20-1 with TRBJ2-7; 11 nucleotides line up with TRBD1. With 6 bases clipped from V and 4 bases from J, the junction kept 8 bases outside the gene matches. The CDR3 is made up of 14 amino acids. CDR1 is DFQATT and CDR2 is SNEGSKA in the germline V gene (reference sequence).

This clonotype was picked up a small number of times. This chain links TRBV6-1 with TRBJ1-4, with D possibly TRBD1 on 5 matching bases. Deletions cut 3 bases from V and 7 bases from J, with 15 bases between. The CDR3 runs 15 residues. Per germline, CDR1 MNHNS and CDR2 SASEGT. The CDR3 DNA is TGTGCCAGCAGTGAGCCCCAGGGTTGGAGTGAAAAACTGTTTTTT. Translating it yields CASSEPQGWSEKLFF.

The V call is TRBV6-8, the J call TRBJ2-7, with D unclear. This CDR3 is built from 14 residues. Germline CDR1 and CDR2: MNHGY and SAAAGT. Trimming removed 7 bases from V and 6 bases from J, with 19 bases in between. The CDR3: CASTPGPCRCEQYF. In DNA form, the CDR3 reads TGTGCCAGCACCCCCGGACCCTGCAGGTGCGAGCAGTACTTC.

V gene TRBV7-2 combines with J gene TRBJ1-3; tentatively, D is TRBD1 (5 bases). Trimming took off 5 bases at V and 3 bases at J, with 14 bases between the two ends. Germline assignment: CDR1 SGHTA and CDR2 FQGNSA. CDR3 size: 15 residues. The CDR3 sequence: CASSPTGGSGNTIYF. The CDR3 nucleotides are TGTGCCAGCAGCCCTACCGGGGGAAGTGGAAACACCATATATTTT.

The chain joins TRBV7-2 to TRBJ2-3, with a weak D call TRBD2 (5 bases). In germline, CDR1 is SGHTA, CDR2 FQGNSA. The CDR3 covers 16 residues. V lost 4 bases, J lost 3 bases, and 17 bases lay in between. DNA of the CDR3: TGTGCCAGCAGCTCGGATGACTCTAGCAGGACAGATACGCAGTATTTT. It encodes CASSSDDSSRTDTQYF.

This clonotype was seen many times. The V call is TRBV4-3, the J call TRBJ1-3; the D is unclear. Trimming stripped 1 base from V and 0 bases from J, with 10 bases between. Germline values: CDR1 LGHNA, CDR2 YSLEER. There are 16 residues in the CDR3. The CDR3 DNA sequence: TGCGCCAGCAGCCAAGGGTTGACGAGCTCTGGAAACACCATATATTTT. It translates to CASSQGLTSSGNTIYF.